This note documents a single T cell receptor (beta chain) sequence. The antigen this receptor binds is unknown. The input lacks base qualities; no much larger clone sits a single base away. In total, approximately 610 healthy bone marrow donors made up the cohort. At the time of sampling, all cohort members were nominally healthy, though unrecorded immune exposures were likely present. The donor was CMV seropositive and was included in the group of 250 to 350 seropositive cohort members. Each donor provided a peripheral blood sample, and peripheral blood mononuclear cells were used for TCR beta sequencing. The Qiagen DNeasy Blood Extraction Kit was used to extract genomic DNA from the blood cell samples. The library was produced with the immunoSEQ multiplex PCR assay. The multiplex PCR relied on a mix of 60 forward primers for TCR Vbeta segments and 13 reverse primers for TCR Jbeta segments. The CDR3 region of rearranged TCR beta genes was amplified from genomic DNA with a multiplex PCR assay. On the Illumina HiSeq System, the amplified TCR beta libraries were sequenced as 87-base-pair reads. From the authors' description of their analysis: A later analysis tallied around 82 million unique TCR beta chains across the 610 or so repertoires, and approximately 9.9 million of those chains were shared by two or more donors. Raw reads were error-corrected and collapsed into unique sequences with a nearest-neighbor algorithm that merged closely related sequences to remove PCR and sequencing errors. CDR3 sequences were aligned to IMGT reference sequences to assign V, D and J gene segments. For a sequence to be retained, at least a six-nucleotide match to both a V gene segment and a J gene segment was required. A rearrangement was called productive if the CDR3 had no stop codons and remained in frame with V and J, and every other rearrangement was called non-productive. CDR3 was defined according to IMGT convention as the region running from the second conserved V-encoded cysteine to the conserved J-encoded phenylalanine. The earlier analysis of some 540 of the donors excluded any sequence lacking an unambiguous match to a single V gene segment. In an earlier analysis of 450 to 750 of the donors, a V segment was called functional when productive rearrangements were above 56.7%, and segregating when the standard deviation between donors exceeded 5%. A statistical classification framework was built to diagnose cytomegalovirus status from the catalog of TCR beta chain sequences. In a later analysis, TCR nucleotide sequences were compared against IMGT/GENE-DB human TR gene sequences so that V and J genes could be assigned. In a later analysis, CDR3 sequences and most-parsimonious VDJ recombination scenarios were assigned using the TCRdist pipeline. In a later analysis, each TCR beta chain was defined by its CDR3 amino acid sequence together with its V-gene family, and reads lacking a unique V-gene family were excluded. As a way to deal with suspected cross-contamination and a sequencing artifact, a later analysis dropped under 600 nucleotide sequences that were highly shared and had low generation probability. In a later analysis, a clonal expansion index was calculated for each public chain from normalized within-repertoire ranks of inferred template counts. In a later analysis, generation probabilities were computed with a VDJ recombination model fitted to out-of-frame rearrangements, and the resulting probabilities were checked against IGoR. A later analysis scored TCR-TCR, TCR-HLA and TCR-CMV co-occurrence with hypergeometric tests, applying a repertoire-size bias correction to TCR pairs. To estimate false discovery rates, a later analysis permuted the HLA or CMV assignments 20 times. In a later analysis, co-occurring TCRs were grouped using DBSCAN, and TCRdist sequence similarity was added for clustering within HLA-allele-positive subsets. Co-occurrence clustering excluded repertoires with fewer than 30,000 or more than 120,000 public chains, plus five with anomalous nucleotide sharing. Held by TCRdb, this immuneACCESS table contains in-frame sequences only and omits some clones. Under half of the omission traces to an unresolved V gene where checked; the cause of the rest is unknown. V and J calls plus clone size are reproduced from that table; the DNA served to infer D and trimming. Across this sample there are fewer than 120,000 clones, with 65% to 85% seen only once. The ten top clones hold about 6.8% of the sample.

This sample was taken from a study of cytomegalovirus exposure and HLA in healthy donors (dated by TCRdb to about 2017). About the investigation overall: An earlier analysis of roughly 630 of the donors reported 250 to 300 Gb of sequence data and more than 90 million unique TCR beta sequences from about 179 million T cells. Roughly 310 gigabases of sequencing data and roughly 90 million unique TCR sequences were included in an early release covering roughly 600 HLA-typed donors. Among the roughly 390 genotyped donors, around 81% belonged to the genetic ancestry cluster associated with self-reported Caucasian donors. The study aimed to test whether signatures of past pathogen exposure could be identified by cataloging public T cell receptors. The T cell repertoires of 670 or so subjects were profiled by immunosequencing and related to cytomegalovirus serostatus. In addition to the first cohort of several hundred subjects, a separate validation cohort of approximately 130 different subjects was used. The study combined high-throughput TCR immunosequencing, statistical association of individual TCRs with disease status, and machine learning to predict cytomegalovirus infection status. In a later analysis, previously published TCR beta repertoires from some 640 donors were re-analyzed and high-resolution HLA genotyping was added so that TCR occurrence patterns could be studied. The later analysis used no new phenotypic data to find candidate immune exposures, relying instead on TCR beta sequences and their occurrence across donors. An earlier analysis of 587 of the donors used high-throughput TCR beta sequencing to judge whether each TCR beta V gene segment behaved as functional or pseudogenic. Donor age, sex, ethnicity and CMV serostatus were compiled together with the repertoire data. Genome-wide SNP genotypes for about 65% of the 666 donors were used in a later genetic analysis, which treated that subset as a discovery cohort. All discovery cohort repertoires had been generated on a single sequencing platform. Class I and class II HLA loci were covered by the typing at four-digit resolution. The number of donors typed differed by locus, with 629-630 for A, B, C, DRB1 and DQB1, approximately 500 for DQA1, about 610 for DPA1, and 400 to 490 for DPB1. Several DR-DQ haplotypes were handled as single units for association and clustering because linkage in the cohort was strong. Among almost 400 genotyped donors of the cohort, an average of about 240,000 unique TCR beta nucleotide sequences were sequenced per donor, about a sixth of them non-productive.

General findings and caveats noted by the study authors: A later analysis found that HLA-associated TCR beta chains were more clonally expanded and had lower generation probabilities than equally common non-associated chains. In this cohort, only TCR beta chains were sequenced, and detectable features were limited by the absence of alpha or paired-chain data. According to a later analysis, parvovirus B19, influenza, CMV and Epstein-Barr virus appeared linked to several top co-occurrence clusters. Cytomegalovirus status was reported to be diagnosed by the classifier with high specificity and sensitivity in both the original and validation cohorts. Correlated functional status among segregating V segments might be attributable to linkage disequilibrium, but an unknown experimental factor could not be ruled out. A further reported finding was that TCR beta sequences accurately predicted the HLA-A and HLA-B alleles for most subjects in the first cohort. Some IMGT-functional V segments, including TRBV6-2 and TRBV6-3, could not be distinguished by the 87-base-pair reads and were therefore excluded. Sequencing depth was assumed to be roughly uniform across donors in the presence/absence analyses, though that assumption may not hold. At a false discovery rate of 0.05, a later analysis linked under 20,000 TCR beta sequences to specific HLA alleles. Broadly in line with IMGT annotations, most TCR beta V segments showed up in productive rearrangements about 87% or about 30% of the time in an earlier analysis of several hundred of the donors. HLA typing was unavailable for some donors at each locus, so association tests used only the typed subset. Strong co-occurrence of HLA alleles, especially DR and DQ, made assigning TCR associations to individual alleles difficult. In a later analysis, TCR association rates were found to vary across HLA loci, with the most associated TCRs seen for DRB1 alleles and the fewest for HLA-C alleles. An association between a missense DCLRE1C variant and V-gene and J-gene trimming of TCR beta chains was found in a later genetic analysis and replicated in an independent cohort. A group of highly shared sequence variants was considered likely to be a technical artifact of the sequencing pipeline. About 17 rarely observed V segments, including chromosome 9 orphons, were excluded from the earlier analysis of 550 to 700 of the donors because counts were too low. The only immune exposure information available for the cohort was CMV serostatus. In the study, some 160 TCR beta chains were listed as associated with cytomegalovirus. A few of the identified cytomegalovirus-associated TCR beta chains were confirmed in vitro to be specific for cytomegalovirus antigens. A later analysis found that most CMV-associated TCR beta chains appeared HLA-restricted, with HLA associations seemingly driven largely by CMV exposure. According to a later genetic analysis, donors in an Asian-associated ancestry cluster had fewer N-insertions in productive TCRs than the approximately 700-donor mean. It was suggested by the authors that the approach could potentially be generalized to other disease states and immunological phenotypes. While some public TCRs were present in many individuals, most TCR sequences turned up only very rarely across donors.

Trimming at the junction amounts to 3 bases on V and 4 bases on J, and the germline ends lie 9 bases apart. There are 13 amino acids in the CDR3, from cysteine to phenylalanine inclusive. Just the 39-base CDR3 DNA is kept, in frame starting at base 1. Based on the germline V gene, the CDR1 and CDR2 sequences are SNHLY and FYNNEI. The origin of this receptor is a young man in good health and CMV-seropositive. The chain joins TRBV2 to TRBJ1-1, with the D gene too uncertain to name. The sequenced sample was PBMCs. The DNA sequence is as follows: TGTGCCAGCAGTGACGAGGAGGCCACTGAAGCTTTCTTT. This gives the protein CASSDEEATEAFF.